These 7 T cell receptor beta chains came from one sample sequenced in a study of beta chain features in type 1 diabetes. All of the isolated RNA was reverse transcribed, so expressed TCRB transcripts were sequenced. Sequencing used immunoSEQ multiplex PCR; TCRdb keeps in-frame clones, though not all of them. The sample lists hundreds of thousands of clones; less than 20% were seen once. Sequenced: naive CD4+ T cells from blood. The receptor source for this set is a man aged 18 to 35 in good health.

The chain has TRBV18 and TRBJ1-5; unclear D gene. This CDR3 region has 15 residues. The ends were cut back, 6 bases at V and 1 base at J, with 13 bases in the middle. CDR1 and CDR2 (germline): KGHSH, LQKENI. CDR3 loop: CASSQVQGSNQPQHF. DNA of the CDR3: TGTGCCAGCTCCCAGGTTCAAGGGAGCAATCAGCCCCAGCATTTT.

A few counts support this clone. The rearrangement joins TRBV10-3 to TRBJ1-3; no definite D call. V was pared by 7 bases and J by 0 bases, with 13 bases between. There are 15 residues in the CDR3. The germline gives CDR1 ENHRY, CDR2 SYGVKD. This CDR3 is CAITVNGNSGNTIYF. CDR3 nucleotide sequence: TGTGCCATCACAGTGAACGGGAACTCTGGAAACACCATATATTTT.

The chain couples TRBV19 to TRBJ1-1; 9 nucleotides match TRBD1. This CDR3 spans 14 amino acids. CDR1 and CDR2 from the germline V gene are LNHDA and SQIVND (reference sequence). J was trimmed by 1 base and V by 6 bases; bases with no gene match: 3. This chain's CDR3 is CASRRGQGNTEAFF. In DNA, the CDR3 is TGTGCCAGTAGAAGGGGACAGGGGAACACTGAAGCTTTCTTT.

The chain has TRBV28 and TRBJ2-4, with 7 bases matching TRBD2. J lost 3 bases, V lost 3 bases, and 5 bases had no gene match. This CDR3 has 15 amino acids. Germline V gene lookup returns CDR1 MDHEN and CDR2 SYDVKM. The CDR3 DNA follows: TGTGCCAGCAGTTTTCGAGCGGGGCGCAAAAACATTCAGTACTTC. Residues: CASSFRAGRKNIQYF.

The gene calls are TRBV29-1 and TRBJ2-3; 7 nucleotides line up with TRBD2. CDR1 is SQVTM and CDR2 is ANQGSEA in the germline V gene. The CDR3 is 14 amino acids. J gave up 4 bases and V 5 bases, and 9 bases lay outside the gene matches. The CDR3 sequence: CSVRLGGAADTQYF. CDR3 DNA: TGCAGCGTTCGGTTGGGAGGGGCGGCAGATACGCAGTATTTT.

This chain links TRBV13 with TRBJ2-1; the D is unclear. The germline CDR1 and CDR2 sequences are PRHDT and FYEKMQ (reference sequence). V lost 1 base and J 7 bases, leaving 17 bases between the germline ends. This CDR3 region has 16 residues. CDR3 region: CASSLVTIFGSNEQFF. CDR3 sequence (DNA): TGTGCCAGCAGCTTAGTAACGATTTTCGGATCTAATGAGCAGTTCTTC. The variable domain in full, completed from reference TRBV13 and TRBJ2-1, reads AAGVIQSPRHLIKEKRETATLKCYPIPRHDTVYWYQQGPGQDPQFLISFYEKMQSDKGSIPDRFSAQQFSDYHSELNMSSLELGDSALYFCASSLVTIFGSNEQFFGPGTRLTVL.

The chain is built from TRBV11-2 and TRBJ2-2; 7 bases map to TRBD1. V trimming: 7 bases; J trimming: 7 bases; junction bases outside the gene matches: 15. The germline V gene encodes CDR1 SGHAT and CDR2 FQNNGV. This CDR3 is built from 16 residues. The CDR3 sequence: CASNRKRQGRFGELFF. CDR3 bases: TGTGCCAGCAACAGAAAAAGACAGGGCCGGTTCGGGGAGCTGTTTTTT.